One sample yielded the 20 T cell receptor beta chains listed below, sequenced in a study of T cell responses to AZD1222 COVID-19 vaccine. Assay used: immunoSEQ multiplex PCR; TCRdb lists only in-frame clones, some missing. The table includes around 170,000 clones, about nine tenths detected once. The material was peripheral blood, obtained on day 0 of AZD1222 vaccination. Receptors originate from an adult in good health.

V gene TRBV4-2 combines with J gene TRBJ1-3; D not resolved. Germline assignment: CDR1 LGHNA and CDR2 YNFKEQ. The CDR3 covers 15 residues. Trimming left V 0 bases short and J 4 bases short, with 10 bases between. The CDR3 DNA reads as TGTGCCAGCAGCCAAGACCCCGCTCTGGGAAACACCATATATTTT. The encoded protein is CASSQDPALGNTIYF.

A single count supports this clone. The chain joins TRBV19 to TRBJ1-4; no definite D call. Germline V lookup: CDR1 LNHDA, CDR2 SQIVND (reference sequence). V lost 4 bases and J 3 bases, leaving 15 bases between the germline ends. The CDR3 length is 16 residues. Written as DNA, the CDR3 is TGTGCCAGTAGTACCCCGGCCGGCGGAGCTAATGAAAAACTGTTTTTT. Amino acids: CASSTPAGGANEKLFF.

This rearrangement joins TRBV7-2 to TRBJ2-7; a possible D gene is TRBD1 (5 bases). The CDR3 extends over 15 amino acids. The germline V gene encodes CDR1 SGHTA and CDR2 FQGNSA. V gave up 0 bases and J gave up 3 bases, with 12 bases separating them. Here the CDR3 DNA reads TGTGCCAGCAGCTTAGCTCCAGGGCATGACTACGAGCAGTACTTC. Encoded protein: CASSLAPGHDYEQYF.

V is TRBV27 and J is TRBJ2-7, with D perhaps matching TRBD1 or TRBD2 (5 bases each). The germline V and J ends were trimmed by 3 bases and 9 bases, with 9 bases remaining between them. Germline V CDR1 and CDR2: MNHEY, SMNVEV (reference sequence). The CDR3 runs to 11 residues. CDR3 sequence reads: CASSFGDGQYF. DNA for the CDR3: TGTGCCAGCAGTTTCGGGGACGGGCAGTACTTC.

V usage is TRBV19 and J usage is TRBJ1-5; D not certain. The germline V gene encodes CDR1 LNHDA and CDR2 SQIVND (reference sequence). Trimming removed 2 bases at V and 0 bases at J, with 5 bases between. The CDR3 runs to 14 residues. CDR3: CASSIQVSNQPQHF. In DNA form, the CDR3 reads TGTGCCAGTAGTATACAGGTTAGCAATCAGCCCCAGCATTTT.

This chain joins TRBV5-5 and TRBJ2-5; D may be TRBD1 or TRBD2 (5 bases each). CDR3 length: 14 residues. CDR1 and CDR2 from the germline V gene are SGHKS and YYEKEE (reference sequence). V gave up 0 bases and J gave up 5 bases, with 11 bases separating them. In DNA form, the CDR3 reads TGTGCCAGCAGCTTGGTAACCTGGGGGGAGACCCAGTACTTC. Amino acid sequence: CASSLVTWGETQYF.

The chain carries TRBV4-1 and TRBJ1-4; D may be TRBD1 (6 bases). CDR1 is MGHRA, CDR2 YSYEKL, per germline. The CDR3 has 17 amino acids. V was clipped by 0 bases and J by 0 bases, with 11 bases between them. CDR3 DNA sequence: TGCGCCAGCAGCCAAGATGCGGAGGGGGCAACTAATGAAAAACTGTTTTTT. It yields the protein CASSQDAEGATNEKLFF.

The rearrangement uses TRBV9 and TRBJ1-2; perhaps TRBD1 as D (6 bases). Germline V gene data show CDR1 as SGDLS and CDR2 as YYNGEE. Trimming left V 7 bases short and J 2 bases short, with 21 bases between. The CDR3 runs 16 residues. The CDR3 here is CASGSTGQTLNYGYTF. The CDR3 region has the DNA TGTGCCAGCGGCTCTACAGGGCAAACACTAAACTATGGCTACACCTTC.

The chain is built from TRBV28 and TRBJ2-7, with D possibly matching TRBD2 (6 bases). V was cut by 3 bases and J by 2 bases, with 14 bases left in between. CDR3 size: 15 residues. CDR1 MDHEN and CDR2 SYDVKM come from the germline V gene. In nucleotides, the CDR3 is TGTGCCAGCAGTTTCATGCGGGGAACTCCCTACGAGCAGTACTTC. Translating gives CASSFMRGTPYEQYF. Using reference TRBV28 and TRBJ2-7 for the parts outside the CDR3, the full variable domain is DVKVTQSSRYLVKRTGEKVFLECVQDMDHENMFWYRQDPGLGLRLIYFSYDVKMKEKGDIPEGYSVSREKKERFSLILESASTNQTSMYLCASSFMRGTPYEQYFGPGTRLTVT.

The J gene is TRBJ1-1, the V gene TRBV7-9; D gene uncertain. Germline values: CDR1 SEHNR, CDR2 FQNEAQ (reference sequence). V lost 5 bases, J lost 0 bases, and 13 bases lay in between. This CDR3 has 15 residues. In nucleotides, the CDR3 is TGTGCCAGCAGCCCCGTCGGGGTTATGAACACTGAAGCTTTCTTT. This encodes CASSPVGVMNTEAFF.

A single count supports this clone. This sequence joins TRBV15 and TRBJ2-4, with D unclear. The germline V gene encodes CDR1 LNHNV and CDR2 YYDKDF (reference sequence). The CDR3 consists of 15 residues. With 3 bases removed from V and 1 base from J, the gap between germline ends came to 10 bases. The CDR3 loop is CATSSEDKAKNIQYF. DNA of the CDR3: TGTGCCACCAGCAGCGAAGATAAGGCCAAAAACATTCAGTACTTC.

The chain recombines TRBV14 with TRBJ2-1; D is perhaps TRBD1 (6 bases). The CDR3 length is 16 residues. Trimming removed 2 bases at V and 0 bases at J, with 11 bases between. Per germline, CDR1 SGHDN and CDR2 FVKESK. DNA of the CDR3: TGTGCCAGCAGCCAACAGGGGCATTTCTCCTACAATGAGCAGTTCTTC. Residues: CASSQQGHFSYNEQFF.

V usage is TRBV11-3 and J usage is TRBJ1-2; D ambiguous. The CDR3 sequence is 13 residues long. Germline assignment: CDR1 SGHNT and CDR2 YENEEA. V dropped 10 bases and J dropped 8 bases, with 20 bases sitting between them. DNA of the CDR3: TGTGCCACTACTGAAATAAAAGCGAAGGGCTACACCTTC. Translating it yields CATTEIKAKGYTF.

This clone was counted only a few times. The chain has TRBV7-9 and TRBJ1-3; 7 nucleotides match TRBD1. V was pared by 4 bases and J by 1 base, with 10 bases of the junction left unmatched. The CDR3 sequence is 17 residues long. Germline V lookup: CDR1 SEHNR, CDR2 FQNEAQ (reference sequence). In DNA, the CDR3 is TGTGCCAGCAGCTCCAACAGGGGACCTCTTTCTGGAAACACCATATATTTT. Protein sequence: CASSSNRGPLSGNTIYF.

This clone was found once. CDR3 nucleotides: TGTGCCAGCAGCCCACCCAGGGGTGACCCCCAGCATTTT. Its protein product is CASSPPRGDPQHF. V and J are TRBV28 and TRBJ1-5; the D gene is possibly TRBD1 (6 bases). Germline CDR1 is MDHEN and CDR2 is SYDVKM. V was pared by 6 bases and J by 10 bases, with 16 bases between. The CDR3 totals 13 residues.

The chain carries TRBV10-1 and TRBJ2-1; weak D call: TRBD2 (6 bases). From germline, CDR1 is WNHNN and CDR2 SYGVQD (reference sequence). Trimming removed 4 bases at V and 6 bases at J, with 13 bases between. This CDR3 has 14 residues. The CDR3 bases are TGCGCCAGCAGTGGGGCTAGCGTAGGCAATGAGCAGTTCTTC. Its protein is CASSGASVGNEQFF.

This clone was counted only a few times. The V gene is TRBV7-3, the J gene TRBJ2-5; the match to TRBD1 covers 7 bases. CDR3 length equals 14 residues. CDR1 and CDR2 (germline): SGHTA, FQGTGA. V lost 4 bases to trimming and J lost 4 bases; unmatched junction nucleotides: 6. The CDR3 protein is CASSSQGEGETQYF. CDR3 in DNA: TGTGCCAGCAGCTCTCAGGGGGAAGGAGAGACCCAGTACTTC.

The J gene is TRBJ2-7, the V gene TRBV19; 8 bases map to TRBD1. This CDR3 spans 13 amino acids. Unmatched junction bases numbered 10, after V lost 11 bases and J lost 4 bases. The germline V gene has CDR1 LNHDA and CDR2 SQIVND (reference sequence). CDR3 DNA sequence: TGTGCCGCAAGCGCAGGGGGCGCATACGAGCAGTACTTC. Its protein is CAASAGGAYEQYF.

The chain carries TRBV24-1 and TRBJ1-5; possible D gene TRBD1, 5 bases. CDR1 is KGHDR and CDR2 is SFDVKD in the germline V gene. The CDR3 has 12 amino acids. Trimming removed 3 bases at V and 16 bases at J, with 15 bases between. DNA of the CDR3: TGTGCCACCAGTGATCTGGGGGGTTCCCGCCATTTT. Translated: CATSDLGGSRHF.

The chain uses TRBV2 and TRBJ1-6; D remains unclear. The CDR3 contains 14 residues. The V gene's germline CDR1 is SNHLY and CDR2 FYNNEI. Trimming pared 7 bases from V and 8 bases from J, leaving 15 bases between. CDR3 protein: CASMGGSLDSPLHF. The CDR3 nucleotides read TGTGCCAGCATGGGAGGAAGTCTTGATTCACCCCTCCACTTT.